A single TCR beta chain is shown here with its context. Its target is not known. V was shortened by 6 bases and J by 0 bases, with 13 bases between the two germline ends. The CDR3 has 15 residues. CDR1 and CDR2 from the germline V gene are ENHRY and SYGVKD. The data were obtained in a study of CD8 T cells in ankylosing spondylitis. Study findings and constraints: Disease-linked clones bore a CD8+ phenotype and were relatively rare in peripheral blood. Matched synovial fluid from ankylosing spondylitis patients was reported to be enriched for disease-linked clones.

TCRdb recomputed calls from the 5' RACE reads with MiXCR, one row per CDR3 protein. The sample yields 300,000 to 350,000 distinct CDR3 sequences, around 21% seen once. Input material: blood, either unsorted or a sorted T cell fraction (not recorded which). This receptor was taken from a female donor with ankylosing spondylitis or in good health (not recorded which). This chain uses TRBV10-3 with TRBJ2-3; TRBD1 or TRBD2 may be the D gene (5 bases each). CDR3 amino acids: CAISPRDLSTDTQYF. CDR3 DNA: TGTGCCATCAGCCCCCGGGACCTAAGCACAGATACGCAGTATTTT.